This is a list of T cell receptor beta chains from one sample in a study of T cell repertoires in ileal Crohn's disease. TCRdb's copy holds only in-frame clones and misses some; the assay was immunoSEQ multiplex PCR. The data hold roughly 5,200 clones, with around 86% observed a single time. Material: ileal tissue. The origin of the receptors is an adult with Crohn's disease. Both conserved end residues are part of each CDR3. The order of the fields is V gene, clone size, D gene, CDR3 length, J gene, CDR3 DNA, CDR3 protein. The D gene is left open where the match is weak. Where a row states a size, it is once, few, many or the class of an expanded clone; other rows omit it.

TRBV6-6	once	.	13	TRBJ2-5	TGTGCCAGCAGTTACGACATCCTAGAGACCCAGTACTTC	CASSYDILETQYF
TRBV2	.	.	16	TRBJ1-3	TGTGCCAGCAGTGGGGGGCGCGTCTCGGCGGGAAACACCATATATTTT	CASSGGRVSAGNTIYF
TRBV27	.	.	13	TRBJ1-4	TGTGCCAGCAGTCATAGGGTAGGGGAAAAACTGTTTTTT	CASSHRVGEKLFF
TRBV5-1	.	.	12	TRBJ2-2	TGCGCCAGCAGCTTGGCCACCGGGGAGCTGTTTTTT	CASSLATGELFF
TRBV30	.	.	16	TRBJ2-3	TGTGCCTGGACCAGGGGTCCTAGATGGGGCACAGATACGCAGTATTTT	CAWTRGPRWGTDTQYF
TRBV15	.	.	15	TRBJ2-7	TGTGCCACCAGCAGAGATGCAAGGACCTGGAACGAGCAGTACTTC	CATSRDARTWNEQYF
TRBV9	.	.	16	TRBJ2-3	TGTGCCAGCAGCGTAGAGGTGGGGGGAAGGCCAGATACGCAGTATTTT	CASSVEVGGRPDTQYF
TRBV9	.	.	15	TRBJ1-1	TGTGCCAGCAGCGGGGGTCGGGGTCCCGACATTGAAGCTTTCTTT	CASSGGRGPDIEAFF
TRBV7-9	.	.	13	TRBJ2-4	TGTGCCAGCAGCTCCCTGGGAGACCTATTACCGAACTTC	CASSSLGDLLPNF
TRBV2	.	TRBD1	14	TRBJ2-2	TGTGCCAGCGACCGGGACAGGGGGATCGGGGAGCTGTTTTTT	CASDRDRGIGELFF
TRBV5-4	.	TRBD1	13	TRBJ1-2	TGTGCCAGCGGGGACAGGGATAACTATGGCTACACCTTC	CASGDRDNYGYTF